The following is a T cell receptor beta chain sequence with its context. MiXCR, applied by TCRdb to the reads, yields one record per CDR3 protein. The sample carries roughly 720,000 distinct CDR3 sequences, roughly 36% recorded once. This sample was taken from a study of T cell repertoires in cytomegalovirus infection. Study in general: CMV infection and matching HLA type were both indicated by public TCR beta signatures.

From germline, CDR1 is DFQATT and CDR2 SNEGSKA (reference sequence). The length of the CDR3 is 12 residues. Trimming took off 7 bases at V and 2 bases at J, with 9 bases between the two ends. The chain combines TRBV20-1 with TRBJ1-5; D might be TRBD1 (5 bases). The TCR comes from a human donor in good health (CMV status not recorded). Some clones in this sample may be carry-over from other donors' samples. The specimen was PBMCs. CDR3 coding DNA: TGCAGTGGGGGGATAGGCAATCAGCCCCAGCATTTT. Its translation is CSGGIGNQPQHF.